This T cell receptor beta chain comes out of a study of blood T cells in healthy people across ages. Together with a sample-barcoded 5' primer, a J-beta primer mix was included in a second PCR lasting roughly 7 to 11 cycles. TCRdb redid the calling of the 5' RACE reads with MiXCR, one entry per CDR3 protein. The table includes approximately 770,000 distinct CDR3 sequences, roughly 64% detected once. Each sample gave at least 6.5 million isolated PBMCs. Per germline, CDR1 DFQATT and CDR2 SNEGSKA (reference sequence). Trimming at V came to 7 bases and at J to 13 bases, leaving 13 bases not matched to a gene. There are 12 residues in the CDR3.

Sequencing used blood. The genes are TRBV20-1 and TRBJ2-4; 7 positions match TRBD2. The sequence derives from a young man in good health. CDR3 loop: CSESGGSLEQYF. CDR3 coding DNA: TGCAGTGAATCTGGCGGGAGTTTGGAGCAGTACTTC.